Below are 20 T cell receptor beta chains sequenced from a single sample in a study of blood T cells in healthy people across ages. Then a second PCR, running roughly 6 to 12 cycles, was carried out with a sample-barcoded 5' primer and a J-beta primer mix. MiXCR, run by TCRdb on the 5' RACE reads, gives a single entry per CDR3 protein. The table has around 580,000 distinct CDR3 sequences, 45% to 55% seen once. Sample: blood. The source is an elderly man in good health.

This clonotype was counted ten times or more. The chain couples TRBV7-3 to TRBJ2-5; D ambiguous. V was shortened by 5 bases and J by 2 bases, with 9 bases between the two germline ends. CDR3 length equals 13 residues. CDR1 and CDR2 from the germline V gene are SGHTA and FQGTGA. In DNA, the CDR3 is TGTGCCAGCAGCCTCAGCCGTCAAGAGACCCAGTACTTC. Protein: CASSLSRQETQYF.

This chain joins TRBV9 and TRBJ1-4, with 7 bases matching TRBD1. The CDR3 totals 19 residues. Germline loops: CDR1 SGDLS, CDR2 YYNGEE. With 0 bases clipped from V and 3 bases from J, the junction kept 14 bases outside the gene matches. CDR3 sequence reads: CASSVDSFEGAKANEKLFF. In nucleotides, the CDR3 is TGTGCCAGCAGCGTAGATTCCTTCGAGGGGGCGAAGGCTAATGAAAAACTGTTTTTT.

The rearrangement uses TRBV7-2 and TRBJ2-5; D not certain. V was pared by 5 bases and J by 11 bases, with 15 bases between. CDR1 is SGHTA and CDR2 is FQGNSA in the germline V gene. The CDR3 is 12 amino acids. This chain's CDR3 is CASSPLTGEQYF. In DNA, the CDR3 is TGTGCCAGCAGCCCCCTGACTGGTGAGCAGTACTTC. The entire variable domain, with the rest obtained from reference TRBV7-2 and TRBJ2-5, is as follows: GAGVSQSPSNKVTEKGKDVELRCDPISGHTALYWYRQSLGQGLEFLIYFQGNSAPDKSGLPSDRFSAERTGGSVSTLTIQRTQQEDSAVYLCASSPLTGEQYFGPGTRLLVL.

In its sample, this clonotype was seen many times. The chain is built from TRBV6-6 and TRBJ1-6; no clear D gene. The germline gives CDR1 MNHNY, CDR2 SVGAGI (reference sequence). The CDR3 extends over 13 amino acids. V lost 8 bases and J lost 7, with 12 bases in between. CDR3 DNA: TGTGCCAGCGGACGGGATAGCAATTCACCCCTCCACTTT. As protein: CASGRDSNSPLHF.

V gene TRBV19 combines with J gene TRBJ1-4, with unresolved D. This CDR3 contains 15 residues. Germline assignment: CDR1 LNHDA and CDR2 SQIVND (reference sequence). Between the trimmed V and J ends, which lost 5 bases and 0 bases, there was a span of 10 bases. For the CDR3, the DNA is TGTGCCAGTAGTGAGGCCTCTGCAACTAATGAAAAACTGTTTTTT. This codes for CASSEASATNEKLFF.

A few counts support this clonotype. The rearrangement uses TRBV29-1 and TRBJ1-1, with no clear D. Trimming removed 4 bases at V and 1 base at J, with 10 bases between. Per germline, CDR1 SQVTM and CDR2 ANQGSEA. The CDR3 consists of 13 residues. CDR3 coding DNA: TGCAGCGTTGCGGGCAATTCGAACACTGAAGCTTTCTTT. Translated, it gives CSVAGNSNTEAFF.

The chain carries TRBV20-1 and TRBJ2-3; 15 nucleotides agree with TRBD2. After removal of 2 bases from V and 0 bases from J, the junction contained 9 bases not matched to a gene. This CDR3 has 19 amino acids. From germline, CDR1 is DFQATT and CDR2 SNEGSKA (reference sequence). This CDR3 reads CSARKQGTSGGLSTDTQYF. DNA of the CDR3: TGCAGTGCTAGAAAGCAGGGGACTAGCGGGGGGTTGAGCACAGATACGCAGTATTTT.

This clonotype was counted a few times. The chain joins TRBV5-1 to TRBJ2-3, with D uncertain. The germline CDR1 and CDR2 sequences are SGHRS and YFSETQ. The V gene lost 2 bases and the J gene lost 5 bases, with 18 bases spanning the gap. The CDR3 totals 16 residues. In DNA form, the CDR3 reads TGCGCCAGCAGCTTCTCCCAGGTCTCAACCGGAGATACGCAGTATTTT. It encodes CASSFSQVSTGDTQYF.

This clonotype turned up a few times. The chain combines TRBV20-1 with TRBJ2-5; 14 nucleotides match TRBD2. Germline V gives CDR1 DFQATT, CDR2 SNEGSKA (reference sequence). The CDR3 contains 16 residues. The V segment lost 4 bases and the J segment 1 base; nucleotides outside the gene matches: 5. CDR3 sequence reads: CSATGLAGESQETQYF. CDR3 DNA sequence: TGCAGTGCTACGGGACTAGCGGGAGAGTCCCAAGAGACCCAGTACTTC.

There are a few counts of this clonotype. CDR3 bases: TGTGCCAGCAGCCAAGTTCCGGGACAGGGCGGCATTCAGTACTTC. Its protein product is CASSQVPGQGGIQYF. This chain links TRBV14 with TRBJ2-4, with 9 bases that match TRBD1. CDR1 is SGHDN, CDR2 FVKESK, per germline. V was clipped by 1 base and J by 9 bases; unmatched bases: 7. The CDR3 totals 15 residues.

The J gene is TRBJ2-5, the V gene TRBV6-6; the match to TRBD2 covers 8 bases. The CDR3 is 16 residues long. Germline lookup yields CDR1 MNHNY and CDR2 SVGAGI (reference sequence). Trimming cost V 6 bases and J 3 bases; bases outside gene matches: 12. The CDR3 coding sequence is TGTGCCAGCAGCCCTTATGGGCGGGGGGTAGAAGAGACCCAGTACTTC. Protein: CASSPYGRGVEETQYF.

This chain connects TRBV11-3 to TRBJ2-5; no firm D call. Near its end, the DNA agrees better with TRBJ2-7, so the J call may be wrong. The germline gives CDR1 SGHNT, CDR2 YENEEA. There are 13 residues in the CDR3. This chain's CDR3 is CASSLFVGYEQYF. The CDR3 DNA reads TGTGCCAGCAGCTTATTTGTGGGCTACGAGCAGTACTTC.

The chain joins TRBV12-3 or TRBV12-4 to TRBJ2-5; D is undetermined. CDR3 size: 11 residues. The ends were cut back, 10 bases at V and 1 base at J, with 7 bases in the middle. CDR3 DNA sequence: TGTGCCAACGAGTCCCAAGAGACCCAGTACTTC. It is translated as CANESQETQYF.

The chain joins TRBV7-2 to TRBJ2-1; 7 positions agree with TRBD2. The CDR3 contains 15 residues. Germline values: CDR1 SGHTA, CDR2 FQGNSA. Trimming removed 2 bases from V and 8 bases from J; junction bases left unmatched: 9. CDR3 DNA sequence: TGTGCCAGCAGCTTACTAGCGGCGGGGTGGTATGAGCAGTTCTTC. Protein: CASSLLAAGWYEQFF.

This clonotype occurred a few times. The chain links TRBV18 to TRBJ2-1; 14 nucleotides agree with TRBD2. V dropped 3 bases and J dropped 1; count of bases not matched to a gene: 8. The germline V gene has CDR1 KGHSH and CDR2 LQKENI. This CDR3 is built from 19 residues. CDR3 loop: CASSPQGLAGDRSYNEQFF. The CDR3 DNA follows: TGTGCCAGCTCACCCCAGGGACTAGCGGGAGATCGGTCCTACAATGAGCAGTTCTTC.

The CDR3 DNA sequence: TGTGCCAGCACAGAAGGCGGGACTAGTTTCAATGAGCAGTTCTTC. Its translation is CASTEGGTSFNEQFF. The rearrangement uses TRBV9 and TRBJ2-1, with 8 nucleotides matching TRBD2. Germline V gene data show CDR1 as SGDLS and CDR2 as YYNGEE. Germline trimming cut 6 bases from V and 6 bases from J; bases unmatched to any gene: 11. The CDR3 is made up of 15 amino acids.

This clonotype was seen more than once but under ten times. The gene calls are TRBV24-1 and TRBJ2-5; D is possibly TRBD1 (6 bases). Germline V CDR1 and CDR2: KGHDR, SFDVKD. There are 15 residues in the CDR3. Trimming left V 1 base short and J 4 bases short, with 12 bases between. The CDR3 coding sequence is TGTGCCACCAGTGATTTTACAGGGACGGGAGAGACCCAGTACTTC. This gives the protein CATSDFTGTGETQYF.

This clonotype came up a few times. This sequence joins TRBV7-9 and TRBJ1-2, with D unclear. The V and J ends lost 4 bases and 3 bases respectively, with 12 bases between them. This CDR3 contains 14 residues. Germline CDR1 and CDR2: SEHNR and FQNEAQ (reference sequence). The CDR3 DNA follows: TGTGCCAGCAGCTCTCGGGGATCAGACTATGGCTACACCTTC. It is translated as CASSSRGSDYGYTF.

This clonotype has only a few counts. V gene TRBV27 combines with J gene TRBJ2-3, with no clear D. Per germline, CDR1 MNHEY and CDR2 SMNVEV (reference sequence). This CDR3 contains 12 residues. V dropped 0 bases and J dropped 5 bases, with 3 bases sitting between them. CDR3 loop: CASSLSEDTQYF. The CDR3 bases are TGTGCCAGCAGTTTATCAGAAGATACGCAGTATTTT.

This clonotype was detected only once. This chain joins TRBV2 and TRBJ1-2; TRBD1 might be the D (6 bases). Deletions cut 3 bases from V and 8 bases from J, with 10 bases between. Germline loops: CDR1 SNHLY, CDR2 FYNNEI. The CDR3 length is 12 residues. CDR3 nucleotides: TGTGCCAGCAGTGACGGGGGGCGAGGCTACACCTTC. Protein: CASSDGGRGYTF.